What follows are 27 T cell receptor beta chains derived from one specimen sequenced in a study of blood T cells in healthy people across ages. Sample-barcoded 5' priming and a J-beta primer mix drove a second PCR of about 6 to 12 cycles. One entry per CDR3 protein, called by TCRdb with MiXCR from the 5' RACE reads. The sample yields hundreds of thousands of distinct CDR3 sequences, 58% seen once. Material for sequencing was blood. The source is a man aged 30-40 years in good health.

The DNA for the CDR3 is TGTGCCAGCAGTGGAGGAGGTGCAGGGGGAGTGGAGCAGTACTTC. Translation: CASSGGGAGGVEQYF. The rearrangement joins TRBV28 to TRBJ2-7, with 7 bases lining up with TRBD1. The germline V gene has CDR1 MDHEN and CDR2 SYDVKM. CDR3 length: 15 residues. Unmatched junction bases numbered 14, after V lost 5 bases and J lost 7 bases.

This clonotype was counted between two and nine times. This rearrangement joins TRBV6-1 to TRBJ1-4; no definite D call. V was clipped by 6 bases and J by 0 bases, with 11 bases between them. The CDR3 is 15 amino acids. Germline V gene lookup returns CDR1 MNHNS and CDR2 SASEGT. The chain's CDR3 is CASSPNPSTNEKLFF. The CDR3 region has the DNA TGTGCCAGCAGCCCTAACCCTTCAACTAATGAAAAACTGTTTTTT.

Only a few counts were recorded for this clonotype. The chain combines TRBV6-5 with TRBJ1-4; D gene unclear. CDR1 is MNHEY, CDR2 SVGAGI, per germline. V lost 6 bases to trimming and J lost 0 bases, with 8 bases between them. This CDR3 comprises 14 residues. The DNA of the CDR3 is TGTGCCAGCAGCGATCCTGCAACTAATGAAAAACTGTTTTTT. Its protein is CASSDPATNEKLFF.

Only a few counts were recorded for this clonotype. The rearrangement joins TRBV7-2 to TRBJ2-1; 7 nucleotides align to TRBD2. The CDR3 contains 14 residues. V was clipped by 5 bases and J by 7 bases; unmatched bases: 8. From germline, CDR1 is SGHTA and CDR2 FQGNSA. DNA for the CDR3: TGTGCCAGCAGCATTCAGCGGGGAGCGAATGAGCAGTTCTTC. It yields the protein CASSIQRGANEQFF.

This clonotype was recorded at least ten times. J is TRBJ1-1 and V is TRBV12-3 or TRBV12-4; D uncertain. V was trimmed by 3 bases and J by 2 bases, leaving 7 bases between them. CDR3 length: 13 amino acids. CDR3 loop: CASSFGENTEAFF. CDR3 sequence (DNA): TGTGCCAGCAGTTTTGGAGAAAACACTGAAGCTTTCTTT.

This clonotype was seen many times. The DNA for the CDR3 is TGTGCCAGCAGTTTCAACTATGGCTACACCTTC. It translates to CASSFNYGYTF. The chain is built from TRBV12-3 or TRBV12-4 and TRBJ1-2; no clear D gene. V lost 3 bases and J lost 2, with 1 base in between. The CDR3 extends over 11 amino acids.

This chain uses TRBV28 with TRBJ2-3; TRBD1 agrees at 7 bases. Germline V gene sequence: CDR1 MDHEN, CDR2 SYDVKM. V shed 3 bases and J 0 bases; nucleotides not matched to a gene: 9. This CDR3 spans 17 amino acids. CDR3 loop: CASSFSGQVVSTDTQYF. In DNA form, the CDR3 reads TGTGCCAGCAGTTTTTCTGGACAGGTGGTTAGCACAGATACGCAGTATTTT.

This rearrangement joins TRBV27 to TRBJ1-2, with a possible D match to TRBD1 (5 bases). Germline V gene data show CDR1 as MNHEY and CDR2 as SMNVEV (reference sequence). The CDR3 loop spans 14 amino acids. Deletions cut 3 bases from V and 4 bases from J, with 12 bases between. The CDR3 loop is CASSFLAGGYGYTF. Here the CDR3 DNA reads TGTGCCAGCAGTTTTTTGGCCGGGGGCTATGGCTACACCTTC.

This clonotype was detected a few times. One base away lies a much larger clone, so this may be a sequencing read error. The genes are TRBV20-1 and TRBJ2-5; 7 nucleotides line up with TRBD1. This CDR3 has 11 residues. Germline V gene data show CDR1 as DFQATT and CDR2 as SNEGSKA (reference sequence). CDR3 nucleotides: TGCAGCCTCTCGGGGACAGAGACCCTGTACTTC. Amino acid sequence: CSLSGTETLYF.

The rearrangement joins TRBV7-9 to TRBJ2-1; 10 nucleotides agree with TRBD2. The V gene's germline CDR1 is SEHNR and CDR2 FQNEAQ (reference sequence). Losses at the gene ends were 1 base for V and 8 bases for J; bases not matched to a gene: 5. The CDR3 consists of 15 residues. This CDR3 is CASSLEGLAVDEQFF. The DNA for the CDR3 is TGTGCCAGCAGCTTAGAAGGACTAGCGGTCGATGAGCAGTTCTTC.

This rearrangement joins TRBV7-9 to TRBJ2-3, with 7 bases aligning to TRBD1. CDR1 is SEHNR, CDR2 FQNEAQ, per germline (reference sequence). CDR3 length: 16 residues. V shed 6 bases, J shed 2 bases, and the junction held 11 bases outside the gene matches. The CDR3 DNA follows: TGTGCCAGCAGTCGAAATATCGGGACAGTCACAGATACGCAGTATTTT. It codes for CASSRNIGTVTDTQYF.

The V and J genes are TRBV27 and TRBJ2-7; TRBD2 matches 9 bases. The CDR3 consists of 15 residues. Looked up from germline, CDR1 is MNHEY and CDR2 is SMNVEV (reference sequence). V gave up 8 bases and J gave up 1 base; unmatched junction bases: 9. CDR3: CASRPLAGLSYEQYF. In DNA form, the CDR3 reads TGTGCCAGCCGCCCGCTAGCGGGGTTATCCTACGAGCAGTACTTC.

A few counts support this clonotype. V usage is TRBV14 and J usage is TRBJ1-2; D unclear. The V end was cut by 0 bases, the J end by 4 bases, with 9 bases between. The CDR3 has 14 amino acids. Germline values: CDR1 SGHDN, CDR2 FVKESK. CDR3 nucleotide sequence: TGTGCCAGCAGCCAAGATCGAACAGCCTATGGCTACACCTTC. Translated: CASSQDRTAYGYTF.

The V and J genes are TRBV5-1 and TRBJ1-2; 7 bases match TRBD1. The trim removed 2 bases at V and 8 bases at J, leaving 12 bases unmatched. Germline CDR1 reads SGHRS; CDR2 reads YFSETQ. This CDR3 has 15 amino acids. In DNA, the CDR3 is TGCGCCAGCAGCTTCACCCAGGGGGATAGCTACGGCTACACCTTC. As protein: CASSFTQGDSYGYTF. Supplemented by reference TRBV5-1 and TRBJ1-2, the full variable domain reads KAGVTQTPRYLIKTRGQQVTLSCSPISGHRSVSWYQQTPGQGLQFLFEYFSETQRNKGNFPGRFSGRQFSNSRSEMNVSTLELGDSALYLCASSFTQGDSYGYTFGSGTRLTVV.

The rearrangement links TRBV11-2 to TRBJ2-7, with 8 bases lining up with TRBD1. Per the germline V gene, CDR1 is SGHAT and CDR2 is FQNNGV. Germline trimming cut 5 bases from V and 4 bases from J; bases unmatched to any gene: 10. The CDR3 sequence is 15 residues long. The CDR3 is CASSLEAGGFYEQYF. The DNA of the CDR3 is TGTGCCAGCAGCCTTGAGGCAGGGGGCTTTTACGAGCAGTACTTC.

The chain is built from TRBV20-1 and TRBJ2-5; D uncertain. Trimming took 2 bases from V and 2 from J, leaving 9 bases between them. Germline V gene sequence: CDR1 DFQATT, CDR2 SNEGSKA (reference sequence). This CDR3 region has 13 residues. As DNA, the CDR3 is TGCAGTGCTAGATTCAGTCCTCAAGAGACCCAGTACTTC. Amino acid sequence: CSARFSPQETQYF.

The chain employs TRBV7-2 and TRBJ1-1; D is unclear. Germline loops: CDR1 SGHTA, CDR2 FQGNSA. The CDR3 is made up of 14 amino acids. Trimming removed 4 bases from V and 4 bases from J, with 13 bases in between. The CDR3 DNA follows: TGTGCCAGCAGCTCATCTCTCGGGCCCACTGAAGCTTTCTTT. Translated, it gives CASSSSLGPTEAFF.

CDR3 residues: CASSTQKYQETQYF. The CDR3 DNA reads as TGCGCCAGCAGCACACAGAAGTACCAAGAGACCCAGTACTTC. This sequence joins TRBV5-1 and TRBJ2-5; D uncertain. The CDR3 is made up of 14 amino acids. Germline V CDR1 and CDR2: SGHRS, YFSETQ. V was trimmed by 4 bases and J by 0 bases, leaving 10 bases between them.

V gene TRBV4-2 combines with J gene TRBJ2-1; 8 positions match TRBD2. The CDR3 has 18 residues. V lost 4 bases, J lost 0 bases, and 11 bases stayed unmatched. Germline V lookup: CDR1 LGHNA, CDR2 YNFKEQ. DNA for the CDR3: TGTGCCAGCAGCCTGACGGGGGGGTCCTTCAGCTCCTACAATGAGCAGTTCTTC. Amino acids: CASSLTGGSFSSYNEQFF.

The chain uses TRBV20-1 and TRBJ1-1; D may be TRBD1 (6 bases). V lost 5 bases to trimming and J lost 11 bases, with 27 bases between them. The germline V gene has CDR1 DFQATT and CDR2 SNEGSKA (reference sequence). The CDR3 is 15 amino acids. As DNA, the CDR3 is TGCAGTGCTGTAAAATGGAACAGGGCTGATGGGATTGCTTTCTTT. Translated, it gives CSAVKWNRADGIAFF.

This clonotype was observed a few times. CDR3: CASRIDKRSYNSPLHF. The CDR3 nucleotides read TGTGCCAGCAGGATTGATAAGAGGTCCTATAATTCACCCCTCCACTTT. J is TRBJ1-6 and V is TRBV6-5; D is uncertain. This CDR3 has 16 residues. Trimming pared 6 bases from V and 1 base from J, leaving 13 bases between. Germline loops: CDR1 MNHEY, CDR2 SVGAGI.

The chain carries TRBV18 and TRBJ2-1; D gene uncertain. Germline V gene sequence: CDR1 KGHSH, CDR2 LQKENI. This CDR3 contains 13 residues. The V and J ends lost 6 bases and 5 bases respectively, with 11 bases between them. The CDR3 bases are TGTGCCAGCTCCAAGGGCGTAGACAATGAGCAGTTCTTC. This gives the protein CASSKGVDNEQFF.

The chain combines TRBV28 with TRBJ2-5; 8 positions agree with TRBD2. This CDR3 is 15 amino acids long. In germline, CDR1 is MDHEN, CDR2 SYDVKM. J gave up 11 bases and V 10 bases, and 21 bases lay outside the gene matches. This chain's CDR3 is CATIAPGRVNNEQYF. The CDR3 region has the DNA TGTGCCACCATTGCTCCCGGGAGGGTGAACAATGAGCAGTACTTC.

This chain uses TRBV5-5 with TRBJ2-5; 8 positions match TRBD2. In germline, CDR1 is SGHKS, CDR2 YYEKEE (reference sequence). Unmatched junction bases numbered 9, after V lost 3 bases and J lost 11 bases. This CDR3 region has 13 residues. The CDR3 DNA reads TGTGCCAGCAGCTCCCAGACTAGCGAAGAGCAGTACTTC. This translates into CASSSQTSEEQYF. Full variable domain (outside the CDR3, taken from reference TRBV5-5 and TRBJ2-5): DAGVTQSPTHLIKTRGQQVTLRCSPISGHKSVSWYQQVLGQGPQFIFQYYEKEERGRGNFPDRFSARQFPNYSSELNVNALLLGDSALYLCASSSQTSEEQYFGPGTRLLVL.

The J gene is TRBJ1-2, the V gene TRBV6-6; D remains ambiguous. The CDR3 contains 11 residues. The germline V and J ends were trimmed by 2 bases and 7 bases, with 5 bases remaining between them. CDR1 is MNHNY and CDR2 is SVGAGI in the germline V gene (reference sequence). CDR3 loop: CASSYTVGYTF. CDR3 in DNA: TGTGCCAGCAGTTACACGGTTGGCTACACCTTC.

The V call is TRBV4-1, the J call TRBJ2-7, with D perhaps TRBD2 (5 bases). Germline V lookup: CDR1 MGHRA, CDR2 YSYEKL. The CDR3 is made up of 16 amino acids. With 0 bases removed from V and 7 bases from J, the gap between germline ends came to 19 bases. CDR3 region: CASSQDLLASLGEQYF. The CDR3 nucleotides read TGCGCCAGCAGCCAAGATCTTCTAGCTTCTCTCGGGGAGCAGTACTTC.

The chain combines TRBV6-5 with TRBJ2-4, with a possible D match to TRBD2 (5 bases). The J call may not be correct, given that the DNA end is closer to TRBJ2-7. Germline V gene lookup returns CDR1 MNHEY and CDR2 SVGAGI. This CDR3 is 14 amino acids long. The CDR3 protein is CASSPGSVAYEQYF. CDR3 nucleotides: TGTGCCAGCAGTCCGGGATCGGTGGCCTACGAGCAGTACTTC.